These T cell receptor beta chains were read from a single sample in a study of T cell responses to AZD1222 COVID-19 vaccine. TCRdb's table, derived via immunoSEQ multiplex PCR, lists solely in-frame clones and lacks some. The data show approximately 110,000 clones, 80% to 95% seen once. The sequenced sample was peripheral blood, obtained on day 0 of AZD1222 vaccination. The source of these receptors is an adult in good health. Each CDR3 is given with its conserved first and last residue. A D gene is named only where the DNA matches it firmly. Only some rows state a clone size, as once, few, many or a class for expanded clones.

clone_size	d_call	v_call	j_call	cdr3_nt	cdr3_aa
once	TRBD1	TRBV14	TRBJ1-2	TGTGCCAGCAGCCCACAGACAGGGGGCGGCGGCACCTTC	CASSPQTGGGGTF
NA	NA	TRBV6-5	TRBJ2-7	TGTGCCAGCAGTTACTCGACCGGGGGTTCCTACGAGCAGTACTTC	CASSYSTGGSYEQYF
NA	NA	TRBV5-4	TRBJ2-7	TGTGCCAGCAGCCCCGGGGAGGGGGCCCGCTACGAGCAGTACTTC	CASSPGEGARYEQYF
once	NA	TRBV30	TRBJ1-6	TGTGCCTGGAGTGGGCTCTCCTATAATTCACCCCTCCACTTT	CAWSGLSYNSPLHF
NA	NA	TRBV7-8	TRBJ1-3	TGTGCCAGCAGCTTAGAACAGGGCTACACCATATATTTT	CASSLEQGYTIYF
NA	TRBD1	TRBV10-3	TRBJ1-6	TGTGCCATCAGGGACAGGGGTATCCCTTCCTCCTATAATTCACCCCTCCACTTT	CAIRDRGIPSSYNSPLHF
once	TRBD1	TRBV5-1	TRBJ2-7	TGCGCCAGCACGCAGGGGGCAACTTCCTACGAGCAGTACTTC	CASTQGATSYEQYF
NA	NA	TRBV11-3	TRBJ1-3	TGTGCCAGTAGTGGTTACGGGGCTGGAAACACCATATATTTT	CASSGYGAGNTIYF
NA	NA	TRBV7-2	TRBJ2-1	TGTGCCAGCAGCTTAGCTAGCGGAAGCTCCTACAATGAGCAGTTCTTC	CASSLASGSSYNEQFF
NA	TRBD2	TRBV19	TRBJ2-7	TGTGCCAGTAGTACCCATAGCGGGAGCTACGAGCAGTACTTC	CASSTHSGSYEQYF
once	TRBD1	TRBV18	TRBJ2-6	TGTGCCAGCTCACCGATCGGGACAGAAGACTCAACGTCTGGGGCCAACGTCCTGACTTTC	CASSPIGTEDSTSGANVLTF
once	TRBD2	TRBV28	TRBJ2-7	TGTGCCAGCAGGACCGGGACTAGTCTAGATCAGTACTTC	CASRTGTSLDQYF
NA	NA	TRBV18	TRBJ2-2	TGTGCCAGCTCACTCTCGACAGATTTGGGTACCGGGGAGCTGTTTTTT	CASSLSTDLGTGELFF
NA	NA	TRBV5-1	TRBJ1-1	TGCGCCAGCAGCTTGGCCTGGAAGGGGGAGGGGAAATTGGGCACTGAAGCTTTCTTT	CASSLAWKGEGKLGTEAFF
NA	NA	TRBV5-1	TRBJ2-1	TGCGCCAGCAGCCCGTCCACCTACAATGAGCAGTTCTTC	CASSPSTYNEQFF
NA	NA	TRBV23-1	TRBJ2-3	TGCGCCAGCAGTCAGAACAGGATCACAGATACGCAGTATTTT	CASSQNRITDTQYF
NA	NA	TRBV1	TRBJ2-1	TGCACCAGCAGCCAACCCACGGTACGGGAGAGGGATGAGCAGTTCTTC	CTSSQPTVRERDEQFF
NA	TRBD1	TRBV6-1	TRBJ1-5	TGTGCCAGCAGTGAAGTGAGACAGGGGCATCAGCCCCAGCATTTT	CASSEVRQGHQPQHF
once	TRBD1	TRBV11-3	TRBJ2-1	TGTGCCAGCAGCCTACGACAGGGTTGGGAGCAGTTCTTC	CASSLRQGWEQFF
NA	NA	TRBV11-3	TRBJ2-1	TGTGCCAGCAGCTGGAACAATGAGCAGTTCTTC	CASSWNNEQFF
once	NA	TRBV2	TRBJ1-1	TGTGCCAGCAGTGTGTACGAGAACACTGAAGCTTTCTTT	CASSVYENTEAFF
NA	NA	TRBV5-1	TRBJ2-7	TGCGCCAGCAGCTTGGAGGACAGCTCCTACGAGCAGTACTTC	CASSLEDSSYEQYF